The source of this TCR beta chain is a study of blood T cell repertoires in COVID-19. Study details: From the United States, Italy and Spain came samples of acute and convalescent COVID-19. PBMCs, B-cell-depleted T cells, or T cells provided the cDNA or gDNA that made up the material.

Per the study methods: Reference gene primer amplification gave estimated nucleated cell counts. Only in-frame clones appear in the TCRdb table, and some are missing; sequencing was by immunoSEQ multiplex PCR. V and J calls and clone size are those listed in that table; D and trimming were worked out from the DNA. The sample contains fewer than 250,000 clones, 76% of which appear only once. Germline V gives CDR1 SGHRS, CDR2 YFSETQ. The CDR3 runs to 15 residues. V trimming: 0 bases; J trimming: 1 base; junction bases outside the gene matches: 3. Comments on this clone: Other DNA sequences in this specimen translate into the identical CDR3.

The rearrangement joins TRBV5-1 to TRBJ2-5; 7 bases align to TRBD2. Sequenced input: PBMCs or T cells enriched from blood (not recorded which). This TCR was recovered from a woman in her 50s with acute COVID-19. The CDR3 DNA reads as TGCGCCAGCAGCTTGGTACCTAGCGGCCAAGAGACCCAGTACTTC. Its protein product is CASSLVPSGQETQYF.